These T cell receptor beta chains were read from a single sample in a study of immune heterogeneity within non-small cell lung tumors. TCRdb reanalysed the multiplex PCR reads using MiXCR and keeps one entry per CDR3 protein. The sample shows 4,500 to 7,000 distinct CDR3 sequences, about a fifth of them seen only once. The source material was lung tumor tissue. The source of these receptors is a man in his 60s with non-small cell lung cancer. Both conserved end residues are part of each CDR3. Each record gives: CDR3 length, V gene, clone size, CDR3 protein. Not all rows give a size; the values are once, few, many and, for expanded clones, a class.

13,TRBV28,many,CASRNRAGYGYTF
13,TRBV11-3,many,CAIPGQVQETQYF
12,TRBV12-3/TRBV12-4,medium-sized,CASSLVQVGYTF
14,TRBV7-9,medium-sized,CASSLAGGTYEQYF
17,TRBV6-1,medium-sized,CASSVGVVQDYNSPLHF
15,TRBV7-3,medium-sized,CASSLSLGIGSPLHF
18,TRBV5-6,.,CASSLLDRGRKAKNIQYF
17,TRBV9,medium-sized,CASSPNSGRAWVETQYF
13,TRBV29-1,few,CSVEQGGLETQYF
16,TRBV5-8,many,CASSWGTSGSPGELFF
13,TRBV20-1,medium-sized,CSATGDSYYEQYF
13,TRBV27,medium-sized,CASSSSNYNEQFF
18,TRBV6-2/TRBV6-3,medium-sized,CASSYSNSPSGGWDEQFF
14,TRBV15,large,CATSREGTNEKLFF
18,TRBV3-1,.,CASSQVRDRAIGNYGYTF
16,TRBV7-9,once,CASSNRERQGARGYTF
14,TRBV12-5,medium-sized,CASGTGDGPNEQFF
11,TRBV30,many,CAWSPRETQYF
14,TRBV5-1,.,CASSSDTAGNTIYF
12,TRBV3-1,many,CATVDSMGEAFF
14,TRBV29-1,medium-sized,CSVELGQGAAEAFF
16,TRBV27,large,CASSLMTGMGPWPQHF
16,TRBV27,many,CASSRAGGPRTDTQYF
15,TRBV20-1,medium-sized,CSARDFRTTGNTIYF
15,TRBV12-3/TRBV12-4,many,CASSLTGIGSDTQYF
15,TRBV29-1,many,CSVLEWEGRYNEQFF
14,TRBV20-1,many,CSALQRGWNTEAFF
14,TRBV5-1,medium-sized,CASSLDRSNSPLHF
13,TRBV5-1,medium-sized,CASSQGLGQPQHF
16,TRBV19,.,CASNGQGAGAQNIQYF
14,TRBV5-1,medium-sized,CASSANQGSGELFF
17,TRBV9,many,CASSMGRWGAYTDTQYF
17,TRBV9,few,CASSPDQPYSGANVLTF
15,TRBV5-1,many,CASASGGTTGNTIYF
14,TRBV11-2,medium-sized,CASSRDRGTYGYTF
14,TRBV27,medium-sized,CASSFPGGNSPLHF
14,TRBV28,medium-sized,CASSSGGSGNTIYF
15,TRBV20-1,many,CSAGTSGSHTGELFF
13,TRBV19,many,CASSTPENTEAFF
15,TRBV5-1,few,CASSLSGFRTGELFF
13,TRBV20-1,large,CSALTGGSYEQYF
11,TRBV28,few,CASETSVEQFF
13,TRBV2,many,CASSDPREETQYF
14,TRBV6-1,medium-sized,CASSSGQLREKLFF
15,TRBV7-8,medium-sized,CASSPPRDRDNEQFF
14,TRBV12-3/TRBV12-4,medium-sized,CASSFSGENQPQHF
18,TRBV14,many,CASSQRRGASGRVYEQYF
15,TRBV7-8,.,CASRLTSSYNSPLHF
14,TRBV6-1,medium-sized,CASSQGIDNSPLHF
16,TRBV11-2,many,CASSLVRGHSYNEQFF
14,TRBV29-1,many,CSGGGRETGGELFF
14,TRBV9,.,CASTPGSRGDDQYF
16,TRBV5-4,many,CASSSGGIVGNNEQFF
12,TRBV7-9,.,CAISFGTHEQYF